These T cell receptor beta chains were read from a single sample in a study of regulatory T cells in long-lasting Graves disease. TCRdb itself ran the multiplex PCR reads through MiXCR, one entry per CDR3 protein. The sample carries some 220,000 distinct CDR3 sequences, roughly 19% recorded once. The sample also formed part of further work on T cells in Graves' hyperthyroidism and ophthalmopathy.

The sample was peripheral blood mononuclear cells (PBMCs), taken at new diagnosis, from a patient treated with antithyroid drugs. The receptors were gathered from a woman aged 25 to 39 with Graves disease. Both conserved end residues are part of each CDR3. Fields, in order: D gene, V gene, J gene, clone size, CDR3 DNA, CDR3 protein. D genes are given only for firm matches. Rows may omit the clone size; those that give it use once, few, many or a size class.

>.|TRBV30|TRBJ2-7|many
TGTGCCTTGGATTCCGCGTTCACTAACTACGAGCAGTACTTC
CALDSAFTNYEQYF
>.|TRBV27|TRBJ1-2|many
TGTGCCAGCAGTTTATCGGCCGCCCTAGGACATGGCAGAGGCTACACCTTC
CASSLSAALGHGRGYTF
>TRBD1|TRBV6-4|TRBJ2-3|.
TGTGCCAGCAGTGACGGGACAGGGGGCACAGATACGCAGTATTTT
CASSDGTGGTDTQYF
>.|TRBV4-1|TRBJ2-7|many
TGCGCCAGCAGCCAAGAGAACCCCTCGTTGGACGAGCAGTACTTC
CASSQENPSLDEQYF
>.|TRBV20-1|TRBJ2-1|many
TGCAGTGCTCTAAGCCGGGTCACCTACAATGAGCAGTTCTTC
CSALSRVTYNEQFF
>.|TRBV7-9|TRBJ1-2|many
TGTGCCAGGGGGAGGGGCGCAGAGGGCTATGGCTACACCTTC
CARGRGAEGYGYTF
>TRBD2|TRBV7-2|TRBJ2-1|.
TGTGCCAGCAGCTCCCCGACTAGCGGGGATCGATCCTACAATGAGCAGTTCTTC
CASSSPTSGDRSYNEQFF
>.|TRBV30|TRBJ2-7|.
TGTGCCTGGAGGGGCGACTCGTACGAGCAGTACTTC
CAWRGDSYEQYF
>.|TRBV11-3|TRBJ2-7|many
TGTGCCAGCAGCTTTAGGGATGGCTCCTACGAGCAGTACTTC
CASSFRDGSYEQYF
>TRBD1|TRBV28|TRBJ1-2|many
TGTGCCAGCAACGTCGACAGGGTATATGGCTACACCTTC
CASNVDRVYGYTF
>.|TRBV6-5|TRBJ1-1|many
TGTGCCAGCAGTTACGAGGCCCCTGGGGGAAACACTGAAGCTTTCTTT
CASSYEAPGGNTEAFF
>.|TRBV6-1|TRBJ1-5|many
TGTGCCAGCGCAACGGATAGCAATCAGCCCCAGCATTTT
CASATDSNQPQHF
>.|TRBV30|TRBJ2-3|.
TGTGCCTGGAGTGTTTCAGATACGCAGTATTTT
CAWSVSDTQYF
>.|TRBV13|TRBJ2-7|few
TGTGCCAGCAGCTCAATACAGGGAGGCCGCGGGCAGTACTTC
CASSSIQGGRGQYF
>.|TRBV19|TRBJ2-1|many
TGTGCCAGCTCACCCGGACAAAACTCCTACAATGAGCAGTTCTTC
CASSPGQNSYNEQFF
>TRBD2|TRBV11-2|TRBJ2-5|.
TGTGCCAGCAGCTTAGGGCCCAGCGGGAGACCAGAGACCCAGTACTTC
CASSLGPSGRPETQYF
>.|TRBV12-3/TRBV12-4|TRBJ2-5|.
TGTGCCAGCAGTTCCGGGTCTCGAGGGGAGACCCAGTACTTC
CASSSGSRGETQYF
>.|TRBV6-1|TRBJ1-2|many
TGTGCCAGCAGTCATGCCGGGACGACGTATGGCTACACCTTC
CASSHAGTTYGYTF
>.|TRBV12-3/TRBV12-4|TRBJ1-1|.
TGTGCCAGCAGCTCCCGGGCGACAGTCTTGAACACTGAAGCTTTCTTT
CASSSRATVLNTEAFF
>TRBD2|TRBV5-4|TRBJ2-3|.
TGTGCCAGCAGCAGTGGACTAGCGGGAGTAGCAGATACGCAGTATTTT
CASSSGLAGVADTQYF
>TRBD2|TRBV6-1|TRBJ2-5|many
TGTGCCAGCCGACTAGCGGGGGGTCAAGAGACCCAGTACTTC
CASRLAGGQETQYF
>.|TRBV25-1|TRBJ2-2|.
TGTGCCAGCAGTTGGCGGGCAGGACTCGCGAACACCGGGGAGCTGTTTTTT
CASSWRAGLANTGELFF
>TRBD1|TRBV27|TRBJ2-3|many
TGTGCCAGCAGTACCGGACAGGGGATGCCAGATACGCAGTATTTT
CASSTGQGMPDTQYF
>TRBD1|TRBV7-3|TRBJ1-1|many
TGTGCCAGCAGCCCAGACAGGGGCTTTGAAGCTTTCTTT
CASSPDRGFEAFF
>.|TRBV20-1|TRBJ2-2|many
TGCAGTGCTGCTCTGGGTTTTGGTTTGGGCGGGGAGCTGTTTTTT
CSAALGFGLGGELFF
>TRBD2|TRBV6-2/TRBV6-3|TRBJ2-3|many
TGTGCCAGCAGTCGTCGGACTAGCGGGGGCACAGATACGCAGTATTTT
CASSRRTSGGTDTQYF
>.|TRBV30|TRBJ1-2|many
TGTGCCTGGAGCCTCAATTCAGGCGTCCCAGGCTACACCTTC
CAWSLNSGVPGYTF
>TRBD2|TRBV3-1|TRBJ2-2|many
TGTGCCAGCAGCCAAGCTAGAGTAGCGGGAGACGGGGAGCTGTTTTTT
CASSQARVAGDGELFF
>.|TRBV14|TRBJ1-3|.
TGTGCCAGCAGCCAAGAATCTGGCGGTTACTCTGGAAACACCATATATTTT
CASSQESGGYSGNTIYF
>TRBD1|TRBV19|TRBJ1-1|many
TGTGCCAGTAGTATTGACAGGGTCACTGAAGCTTTCTTT
CASSIDRVTEAFF
>.|TRBV20-1|TRBJ2-5|many
TGCAGTGCTAGGCGGCAAGAGACCCAGTACTTC
CSARRQETQYF
>.|TRBV5-4|TRBJ1-1|.
TGTGCCAGCAGCCAATCGTCGAGCCCGAACACTGAAGCTTTCTTT
CASSQSSSPNTEAFF
>.|TRBV14|TRBJ1-2|many
TGTGCCAGCAGACAGTCCAGGGGTTCGAACTATGGCTACACCTTC
CASRQSRGSNYGYTF
>TRBD2|TRBV9|TRBJ2-7|.
TGTGCCAGCAGCGTAGCTAGCGGGGTTTCCTACGAGCAGTACTTC
CASSVASGVSYEQYF
>.|TRBV30|TRBJ1-1|many
TGTGCCTGGAGTGTGCGCCAGAACACTGAAGCTTTCTTT
CAWSVRQNTEAFF
>.|TRBV5-4|TRBJ1-1|few
TGTGCCAGCAGCTTGGCATGGAACACTGAAGCTTTCTTT
CASSLAWNTEAFF
>TRBD2|TRBV24-1|TRBJ2-1|many
TGTGCCACCGGCCCCGGGACTAGCGGGTACAATGAGCAGTTCTTC
CATGPGTSGYNEQFF
>TRBD1|TRBV3-1|TRBJ1-2|many
TGTGCCAGCAGCCAAGGACAGGGGGGCTACACCTTC
CASSQGQGGYTF
>TRBD1|TRBV6-1|TRBJ2-7|.
TGTGCCAGCAGCCGGGGCAGGGGGCGTGGCGAGCAGTACTTC
CASSRGRGRGEQYF
>TRBD1|TRBV7-2|TRBJ1-5|many
TGTGCCAGCAGCTCCACAGGGGCATATCAGCCCCAGCATTTT
CASSSTGAYQPQHF